These 2 T cell receptor beta chains came from one sample sequenced in a study of T-cell reconstitution after alpha-beta-depleted transplantation in children. Preparation of the TCRbeta library was carried out with unique molecular identifiers. TCRdb redid the calling of the PCR reads with MiXCR, one entry per CDR3 protein. The sample carries about 980,000 distinct CDR3 sequences, about 29% recorded once. Source: PBMCs, mostly from graft donor cells, taken 360 days after TCRalphabeta/CD19-depleted stem cell transplant. These receptors were collected from a boy under two years old who had a stem cell transplant for SCID, so the T cells may come from the graft donor.

As concerns this clonotype: Sequence at one end of the junction differs from germline and may be a read error. The chain couples TRBV5-1 to TRBJ1-1, with a weak D call TRBD1 (5 bases). The CDR3 is made up of 15 amino acids. Germline CDR1 and CDR2: SGHRS and YFSETQ. The CDR3 is CASSFDFREWPEVFF. The CDR3 bases are TGCGCCAGCAGCTTTGATTTCAGGGAGTGGCCTGAAGTTTTCTTT.

The rearrangement links TRBV5-1 to TRBJ2-2; D is ambiguous. This CDR3 region has 11 residues. With 8 bases removed from V and 6 bases from J, the gap between germline ends came to 8 bases. Germline CDR1 and CDR2: SGHRS and YFSETQ. CDR3 DNA: TGCGCCAGTCTGTACGCCGGGGAGCTGTTTTTT. Translated, it gives CASLYAGELFF.